The 27 T cell receptor beta chains listed next were all sequenced from one sample in a study of CD8 T cells in ankylosing spondylitis. MiXCR was run by TCRdb on the 5' RACE reads, yielding one entry per CDR3 protein. The table shows 35,000 to 50,000 distinct CDR3 sequences, with approximately 11% occurring only once. The specimen was blood, either unsorted or a sorted T cell fraction (not recorded which). These receptors came from a male donor with ankylosing spondylitis or in good health (not recorded which).

Within the sample, this clonotype is medium-sized. The rearrangement links TRBV10-3 to TRBJ2-3; 8 bases line up with TRBD2. V lost 0 bases, J lost 5 bases, and 4 bases stayed unmatched. The CDR3 loop spans 15 amino acids. Germline V gives CDR1 ENHRY, CDR2 SYGVKD. In DNA form, the CDR3 reads TGTGCCATCAGTGAGTCGCTAGCGGGTCGAGATACGCAGTATTTT. Translating it yields CAISESLAGRDTQYF.

CDR3 amino acids: CASSGLTGRPGYEQYF. The CDR3 nucleotides are TGTGCCAGCAGTGGTTTGACAGGGAGGCCAGGCTACGAGCAGTACTTC. The genes are TRBV27 and TRBJ2-7; maybe TRBD1 (7 bases). The CDR3 consists of 16 residues. Germline CDR1 reads MNHEY; CDR2 reads SMNVEV (reference sequence). V lost 5 bases, J lost 3 bases, and 20 bases lay in between.

At least ten counts were recorded for this clonotype. This sequence joins TRBV20-1 and TRBJ1-2; D gene ambiguous. Per germline, CDR1 DFQATT and CDR2 SNEGSKA (reference sequence). Trimming took 3 bases from V and 7 from J, leaving 3 bases between them. This CDR3 contains 9 residues. The CDR3 loop reads CSASFGYTF. The CDR3 DNA reads TGCAGTGCTAGTTTTGGCTACACCTTC.

This clonotype has a handful of counts. In DNA form, the CDR3 reads TGTGCCAGCAGCCCGGGACACGGGAACACTGAAGCTTTCTTT. It encodes CASSPGHGNTEAFF. This chain links TRBV3-1 with TRBJ1-1; weak D call: TRBD1 (6 bases). Trimming took 4 bases from V and 1 from J, leaving 10 bases between them. CDR3 length equals 14 residues. Germline V lookup: CDR1 LGHDT, CDR2 YNNKEL (reference sequence).

By sample share, this clonotype is medium-sized (0.01 to 0.1%). This chain links TRBV12-3 or TRBV12-4 with TRBJ2-7; tentatively, D is TRBD1 (6 bases). V shed 3 bases and J shed 5 bases, with 8 bases lying between them. This CDR3 comprises 12 residues. The CDR3 coding sequence is TGTGCCAGCAGTTTCTGGGGGCACGAGCAGTACTTC. Its protein is CASSFWGHEQYF.

In its sample, this clonotype was seen many times. The chain is built from TRBV29-1 and TRBJ1-1; 8 nucleotides align to TRBD1. CDR1 SQVTM and CDR2 ANQGSEA come from the germline V gene. This CDR3 is built from 13 residues. Losses at the gene ends were 6 bases for V and 0 bases for J; bases not matched to a gene: 3. CDR3 nucleotide sequence: TGCAGCGTCGAGGGACAGGTGAACACTGAAGCTTTCTTT. It codes for CSVEGQVNTEAFF.

The chain combines TRBV10-3 with TRBJ1-2, with D possibly matching TRBD1 (5 bases). V was trimmed by 2 bases and J by 4 bases, leaving 17 bases between them. This CDR3 region has 16 residues. Germline loops: CDR1 ENHRY, CDR2 SYGVKD. CDR3 bases: TGTGCCATCAGTGAGACGTTACAGGTTAGAAGCTATGGCTACACCTTC. As protein: CAISETLQVRSYGYTF.

This clonotype has a count of ten or more. The V gene is TRBV6-1, the J gene TRBJ1-1; the D is unclear. CDR3 length: 13 amino acids. The V and J ends lost 4 bases and 8 bases respectively, with 14 bases between them. CDR1 and CDR2 from the germline V gene are MNHNS and SASEGT. The CDR3 DNA follows: TGTGCCAGCAGTGCCTCTTTCAGTTGGGAAGCTTTCTTT. It yields the protein CASSASFSWEAFF.

This clonotype was detected ten times or more. The CDR3 loop is CASGGRGAVYQETQYF. Here the CDR3 DNA reads TGTGCCAGCGGGGGGCGGGGGGCCGTGTACCAAGAGACCCAGTACTTC. The V and J genes are TRBV6-1 and TRBJ2-5; 8 nucleotides align to TRBD2. The CDR3 covers 16 residues. Trimming removed 8 bases from V and 0 bases from J; junction bases left unmatched: 11. Germline V CDR1 and CDR2: MNHNS, SASEGT.

This clonotype was recorded at least ten times. The chain couples TRBV12-3 or TRBV12-4 to TRBJ1-5; the D gene is possibly TRBD1 (6 bases). The length of the CDR3 is 21 residues. The germline V and J ends were trimmed by 0 bases and 0 bases, with 24 bases remaining between them. CDR3 residues: CASSLAAFGDTIGVSNQPQHF. The CDR3 DNA sequence: TGTGCCAGCAGTTTAGCGGCTTTTGGGGACACCATAGGGGTTAGCAATCAGCCCCAGCATTTT.

V is TRBV7-2 and J is TRBJ2-7; no firm D call. The length of the CDR3 is 15 residues. With 5 bases removed from V and 4 bases from J, the gap between germline ends came to 18 bases. Germline lookup yields CDR1 SGHTA and CDR2 FQGNSA. In DNA, the CDR3 is TGTGCCAGCAGCAATTCTGCCGGCCCAGAGTACGAGCAGTACTTC. It yields the protein CASSNSAGPEYEQYF.

This clonotype was seen repeatedly, ten times or more. In DNA, the CDR3 is TGCGCCAGCAGCTTGCTGGGACGGACGAATGAAAAACTGTTTTTT. Protein: CASSLLGRTNEKLFF. V and J are TRBV5-1 and TRBJ1-4, with D possibly TRBD1 on 5 matching bases. CDR1 and CDR2 (germline): SGHRS, YFSETQ. The CDR3 spans 15 residues. The V and J ends lost 1 base and 5 bases respectively, with 12 bases between them.

This clonotype showed up many times. The chain uses TRBV12-3 or TRBV12-4 and TRBJ2-4; 7 positions match TRBD1. Germline trimming cut 6 bases from V and 6 bases from J; bases unmatched to any gene: 8. This CDR3 is 14 amino acids long. The CDR3 DNA reads TGTGCCAGCAGACGGACAGGCAGGGGAAACATTCAGTACTTC. As protein: CASRRTGRGNIQYF.

In regard to this clonotype: An end of the junction differs from the germline gene, which may be a read error. This sequence joins TRBV7-2 and TRBJ1-3; D is unclear. The CDR3 runs to 14 residues. Germline V gives CDR1 SGHTA, CDR2 FQGNSA. This CDR3 reads CAGRRELTGNTIYF. The CDR3 region has the DNA TGTGCCGGCAGACGGGAGTTAACAGGAAACACCATATATTTT.

This clonotype is medium-sized within its sample. The chain has TRBV29-1 and TRBJ1-1, with D possibly matching TRBD1 (6 bases). V gave up 7 bases and J gave up 3 bases, with 18 bases separating them. The CDR3 is made up of 14 amino acids. Germline V gives CDR1 SQVTM, CDR2 ANQGSEA. The CDR3 nucleotides read TGCAGCGCCAGGACAGCTCTGAGGGACACTGAAGCTTTCTTT. It codes for CSARTALRDTEAFF.

In this sample, this clonotype turned up many times. The chain has TRBV3-1 and TRBJ1-1; the D gene is possibly TRBD1 (5 bases). The ends were cut back, 1 base at V and 1 base at J, with 10 bases in the middle. The CDR3 loop spans 15 amino acids. Germline V lookup: CDR1 LGHDT, CDR2 YNNKEL (reference sequence). Here the CDR3 reads CASSQAGTPNTEAFF. The CDR3 region has the DNA TGTGCCAGCAGCCAAGCCGGGACGCCGAACACTGAAGCTTTCTTT.

This sequence joins TRBV20-1 and TRBJ2-1; 8 bases are shared with TRBD2. The CDR3 has 15 residues. CDR1 and CDR2 from the germline V gene are DFQATT and SNEGSKA (reference sequence). J was trimmed by 4 bases and V by 2 bases; bases with no gene match: 7. CDR3 nucleotide sequence: TGCAGTGCTAGAAAACTAGCGGAAGCTTACAATGAGCAGTTCTTC. This sequence encodes CSARKLAEAYNEQFF.

The chain has TRBV30 and TRBJ1-2; 7 bases align to TRBD1. Germline CDR1 reads GTSNPN; CDR2 reads SVGIG (reference sequence). CDR3 length equals 15 residues. The ends lost 1 base at V and 2 bases at J; junction bases unmatched: 7. CDR3 sequence (DNA): TGTGCCTGGAGTGCAGTCTCGGGACAGAACTATGGCTACACCTTC. It is translated as CAWSAVSGQNYGYTF.

This clonotype has ten or more counts. The junction differs from germline at one of its ends, possibly a read error. The V call is TRBV5-1, the J call TRBJ2-1; D uncertain. The CDR3 length is 16 residues. Germline V gives CDR1 SGHRS, CDR2 YFSETQ. This CDR3 reads CASSLVSGAPPDPTLF. The CDR3 nucleotides are TGCGCCAGCAGCTTGGTGTCAGGAGCCCCCCCTGATCCCACTCTCTTC.

This clonotype has a count of ten or more. The chain carries TRBV2 and TRBJ2-2, with TRBD1 identical over 8 bases. Germline trimming cut 6 bases from V and 1 base from J; bases unmatched to any gene: 7. The CDR3 extends over 16 amino acids. Germline V gene data show CDR1 as SNHLY and CDR2 as FYNNEI. The CDR3 nucleotides read TGTGCCAGCAGCACGACAGGGGCCGAGAACACCGGGGAGCTGTTTTTT. This gives the protein CASSTTGAENTGELFF. Using reference TRBV2 and TRBJ2-2 for the parts outside the CDR3, the full variable domain is EPEVTQTPSHQVTQMGQEVILRCVPISNHLYFYWYRQILGQKVEFLVSFYNNEISEKSEIFDDQFSVERPDGSNFTLKIRSTKLEDSAMYFCASSTTGAENTGELFFGEGSRLTVL.

This clonotype came up many times. V gene TRBV9 combines with J gene TRBJ2-7; no firm D call. The V gene's germline CDR1 is SGDLS and CDR2 YYNGEE. This CDR3 is built from 12 residues. The V end was cut by 0 bases, the J end by 6 bases, with 7 bases between. The CDR3 region has the DNA TGTGCCAGCAGCGTAGAAGGTCCCGAGCAGTACTTC. Encoded protein: CASSVEGPEQYF.

This clonotype was detected ten times or more. The chain combines TRBV28 with TRBJ1-5, with a possible D match to TRBD1 (5 bases). CDR3 length: 16 residues. Trimming removed 3 bases at V and 2 bases at J, with 14 bases between. CDR1 is MDHEN, CDR2 SYDVKM, per germline. CDR3 coding DNA: TGTGCCAGCAGTTTGGGCAGGGATTACGGCAATCAGCCCCAGCATTTT. It yields the protein CASSLGRDYGNQPQHF.

This clonotype was seen only a few times. This sequence joins TRBV13 and TRBJ1-1; 8 positions match TRBD1. This CDR3 comprises 15 residues. The trim removed 8 bases at V and 1 base at J, leaving 9 bases unmatched. Germline V gene lookup returns CDR1 PRHDT and CDR2 FYEKMQ (reference sequence). The CDR3 here is CASLIDRGGNTEAFF. DNA of the CDR3: TGTGCCAGCCTGATCGACAGGGGTGGGAACACTGAAGCTTTCTTT.

This clonotype was seen just once. CDR3: CASSWDYTDTQYF. Here the CDR3 DNA reads TGTGCCAGCAGCTGGGACTACACAGATACGCAGTATTTT. The chain carries TRBV7-2 and TRBJ2-3; 7 bases are shared with TRBD2. CDR1 and CDR2 from the germline V gene are SGHTA and FQGNSA. The V segment lost 4 bases and the J segment 2 bases; nucleotides outside the gene matches: 0. The CDR3 runs to 13 residues.

This clonotype was counted many times. This chain joins TRBV3-1 and TRBJ1-5, with a weak D call TRBD1 (5 bases). The CDR3 has 19 residues. Trimming shortened V by 0 bases and J by 0 bases, and 18 bases separated the two germline ends. Germline loops: CDR1 LGHDT, CDR2 YNNKEL (reference sequence). The CDR3 sequence: CASSQEAIGREYSNQPQHF. The CDR3 bases are TGTGCCAGCAGCCAAGAAGCTATCGGCAGGGAATATAGCAATCAGCCCCAGCATTTT.

This clonotype was recorded at least ten times. V usage is TRBV3-1 and J usage is TRBJ2-1; a weak D match, TRBD2 (6 bases). The V end was cut by 6 bases, the J end by 8 bases, with 17 bases between. Germline CDR1 is LGHDT and CDR2 is YNNKEL (reference sequence). There are 14 residues in the CDR3. In DNA form, the CDR3 reads TGTGCCAGCAGTCATGCGACTAGATGGGATGAGCAGTTCTTC. This gives the protein CASSHATRWDEQFF.

The table lists this clonotype with many counts. The rearrangement uses TRBV5-5 and TRBJ1-1, with a weak D call TRBD1 (5 bases). V was clipped by 4 bases and J by 2 bases, with 9 bases between them. The CDR3 length is 13 residues. Germline CDR1 is SGHKS and CDR2 is YYEKEE (reference sequence). The CDR3 is CASSVQGNTEAFF. The CDR3 DNA reads TGTGCCAGCAGCGTGCAGGGAAACACTGAAGCTTTCTTT. Variable domain in full (rest from reference TRBV5-5 and TRBJ1-1): DAGVTQSPTHLIKTRGQQVTLRCSPISGHKSVSWYQQVLGQGPQFIFQYYEKEERGRGNFPDRFSARQFPNYSSELNVNALLLGDSALYLCASSVQGNTEAFFGQGTRLTVV.